This record looks at one T cell receptor beta chain sequence and its context. No antigen is known for it. Other DNA sequences in this sample translate to the same CDR3. This sample is part of a study of cytomegalovirus exposure and HLA in healthy donors. Study-wide results and limits: Despite most TCR sequences being rare, some public TCRs occurred in many donors.

The PCR employed 60 Vbeta primers together with 13 Jbeta primers. Authors' analysis steps: In a later analysis, the count reached some 88 million unique TCR beta chains, with about 9.9 million shared. The protocol was immunoSEQ multiplex PCR, while the TCRdb copy is restricted to in-frame clones and leaves out a portion. That table gives V, J and clone size, and the DNA gave D and trimming. The sample holds 83,000 or so clones, about 85% seen once. Deletions cut 0 bases from V and 6 bases from J, with 17 bases between. Looked up from germline, CDR1 is SGHTA and CDR2 is FQGNSA. This CDR3 spans 16 amino acids.

The source material was PBMCs. J is TRBJ1-2 and V is TRBV7-2; TRBD1 is a possible D gene (6 bases). This TCR was sampled from a woman aged 40-49 years in good health and CMV-seropositive. In DNA form, the CDR3 reads TGTGCCAGCAGCTTAGCGCGGACAGTCCTATCGAATGGCTACACCTTC. This codes for CASSLARTVLSNGYTF.